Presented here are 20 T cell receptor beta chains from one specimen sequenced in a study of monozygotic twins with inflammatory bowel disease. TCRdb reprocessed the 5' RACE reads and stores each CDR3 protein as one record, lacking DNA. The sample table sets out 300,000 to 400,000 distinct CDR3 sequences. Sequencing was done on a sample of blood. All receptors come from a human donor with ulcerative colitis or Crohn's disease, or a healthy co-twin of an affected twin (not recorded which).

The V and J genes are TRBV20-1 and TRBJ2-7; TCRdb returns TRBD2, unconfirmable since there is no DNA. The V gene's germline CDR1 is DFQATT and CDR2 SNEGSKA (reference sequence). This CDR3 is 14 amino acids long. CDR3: CSASLSGKFDEQYF.

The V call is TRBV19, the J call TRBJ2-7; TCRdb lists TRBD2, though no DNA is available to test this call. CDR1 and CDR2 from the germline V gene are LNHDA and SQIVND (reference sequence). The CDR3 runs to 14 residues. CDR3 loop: CASQGTAPSYEQYF.

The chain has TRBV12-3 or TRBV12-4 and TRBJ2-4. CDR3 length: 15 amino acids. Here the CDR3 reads CASSLAVGAKNIQYF.

The CDR3 is CASRLRRESDEQYF. The rearrangement uses TRBV27 and TRBJ2-7; TCRdb outputs TRBD2, but without DNA this stays unchecked. This CDR3 spans 14 amino acids. The V gene's germline CDR1 is MNHEY and CDR2 SMNVEV (reference sequence).

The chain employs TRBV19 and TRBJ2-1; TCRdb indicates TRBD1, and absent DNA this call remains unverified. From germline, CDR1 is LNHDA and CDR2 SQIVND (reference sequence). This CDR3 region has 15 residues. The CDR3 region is CASSSGVSTYNEQFF. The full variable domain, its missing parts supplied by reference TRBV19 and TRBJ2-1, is DGGITQSPKYLFRKEGQNVTLSCEQNLNHDAMYWYRQDPGQGLRLIYYSQIVNDFQKGDIAEGYSVSREKKESFPLTVTSAQKNPTAFYLCASSSGVSTYNEQFFGPGTRLTVL.

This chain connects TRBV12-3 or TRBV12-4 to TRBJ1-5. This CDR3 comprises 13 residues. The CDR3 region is CASSLTFNQPQHF.

CDR3: CSAQPRTVNYGYTF. The rearrangement links TRBV20-1 to TRBJ1-2. CDR1 DFQATT and CDR2 SNEGSKA come from the germline V gene (reference sequence). The CDR3 runs 14 residues.

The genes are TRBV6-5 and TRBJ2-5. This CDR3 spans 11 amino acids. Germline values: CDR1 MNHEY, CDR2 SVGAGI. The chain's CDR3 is CASSIGETQYF.

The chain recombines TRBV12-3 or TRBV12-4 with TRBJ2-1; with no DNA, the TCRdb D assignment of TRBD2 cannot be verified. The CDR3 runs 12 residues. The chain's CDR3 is CASATSVHEQFF.

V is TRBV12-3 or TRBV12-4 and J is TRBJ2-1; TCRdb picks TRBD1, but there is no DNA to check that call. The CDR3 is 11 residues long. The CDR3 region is CASSLMGGQFF.

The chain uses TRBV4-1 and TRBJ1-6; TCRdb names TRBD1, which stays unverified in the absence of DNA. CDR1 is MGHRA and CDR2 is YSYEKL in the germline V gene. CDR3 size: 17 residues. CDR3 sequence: CASSQERTGTENSPLHF.

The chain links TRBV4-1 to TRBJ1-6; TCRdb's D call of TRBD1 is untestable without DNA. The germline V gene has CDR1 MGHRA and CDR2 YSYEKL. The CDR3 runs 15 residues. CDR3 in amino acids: CASSQEAQGSSPLHF.

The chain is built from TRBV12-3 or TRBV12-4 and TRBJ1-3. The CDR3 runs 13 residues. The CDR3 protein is CASSPTTRDTIYF.

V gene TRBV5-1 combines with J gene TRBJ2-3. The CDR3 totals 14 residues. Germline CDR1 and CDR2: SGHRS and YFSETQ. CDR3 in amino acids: CASSLGRYTDTQYF.

The CDR3 loop is CASSPTDYGYTF. The chain uses TRBV28 and TRBJ1-2; no DNA is available, so the TRBD1 call from TCRdb remains unchecked. The germline V gene encodes CDR1 MDHEN and CDR2 SYDVKM. This CDR3 is built from 12 residues.

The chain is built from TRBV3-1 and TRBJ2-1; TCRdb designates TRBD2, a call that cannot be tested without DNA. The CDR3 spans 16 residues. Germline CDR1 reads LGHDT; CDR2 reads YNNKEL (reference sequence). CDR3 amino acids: CASSPVFLAGGNEQFF.

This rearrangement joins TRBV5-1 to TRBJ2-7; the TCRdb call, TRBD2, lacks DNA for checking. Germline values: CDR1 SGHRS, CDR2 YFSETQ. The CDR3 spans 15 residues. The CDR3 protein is CASSFQGGPGYEQYF.

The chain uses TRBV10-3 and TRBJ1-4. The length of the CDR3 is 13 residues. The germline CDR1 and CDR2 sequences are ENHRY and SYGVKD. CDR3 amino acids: CAISDTVGEKLFF.

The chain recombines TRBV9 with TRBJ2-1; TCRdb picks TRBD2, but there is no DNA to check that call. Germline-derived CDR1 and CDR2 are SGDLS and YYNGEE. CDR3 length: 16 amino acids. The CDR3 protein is CASSVVELAGRNEQFF.

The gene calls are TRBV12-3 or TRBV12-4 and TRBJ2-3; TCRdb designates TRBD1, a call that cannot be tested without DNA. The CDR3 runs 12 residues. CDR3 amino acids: CASKTGPNTQYF.